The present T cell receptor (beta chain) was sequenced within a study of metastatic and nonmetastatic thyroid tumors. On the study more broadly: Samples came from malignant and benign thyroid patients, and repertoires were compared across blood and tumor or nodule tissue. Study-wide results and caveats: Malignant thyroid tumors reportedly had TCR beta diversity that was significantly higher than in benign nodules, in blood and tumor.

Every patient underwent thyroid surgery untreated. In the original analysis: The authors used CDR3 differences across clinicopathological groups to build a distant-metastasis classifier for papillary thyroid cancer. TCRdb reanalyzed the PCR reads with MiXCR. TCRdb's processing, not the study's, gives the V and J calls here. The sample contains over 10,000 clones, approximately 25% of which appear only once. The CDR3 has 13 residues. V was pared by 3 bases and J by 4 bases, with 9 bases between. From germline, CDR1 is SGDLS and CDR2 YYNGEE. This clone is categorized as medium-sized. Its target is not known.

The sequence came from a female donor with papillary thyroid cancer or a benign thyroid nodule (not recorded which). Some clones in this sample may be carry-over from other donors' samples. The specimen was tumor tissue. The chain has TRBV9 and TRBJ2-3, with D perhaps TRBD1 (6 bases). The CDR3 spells CASSGGQPDTQYF. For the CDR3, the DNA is TGTGCCAGCAGCGGAGGACAGCCAGATACGCAGTATTTT. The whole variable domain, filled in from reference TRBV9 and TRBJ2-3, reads DSGVTQTPKHLITATGQRVTLRCSPRSGDLSVYWYQQSLDQGLQFLIQYYNGEERAKGNILERFSAQQFPDLHSELNLSSLELGDSALYFCASSGGQPDTQYFGPGTRLTVL.